A selection of T cell receptor beta chains follows, all from one sample in a study of cytomegalovirus exposure and HLA in healthy donors. The method was immunoSEQ multiplex PCR; TCRdb's version includes in-frame clones alone and lacks a portion of them. In the table there are roughly 130,000 clones, roughly 90% of which are singletons. The specimen sequenced was PBMCs. The receptors stem from a man aged 25-40 years in good health and CMV-seronegative. Each CDR3 is given with its conserved first and last residue. Each record gives: V gene, clone size, D gene, J gene, CDR3 protein, CDR3 DNA. A D gene is named only where the DNA matches it firmly. The size of a clone is reported for some rows only, either as once, few or many, or as a class for expanded clones.

>TRBV5-4|once|NA|TRBJ1-5
CASSLPQGTQPQHF
TGTGCCAGCAGCTTACCACAGGGTACCCAGCCCCAGCATTTT
>TRBV29-1|NA|NA|TRBJ1-2
CSVMDPGGGLGGYTF
TGCAGCGTGATGGACCCGGGTGGAGGTTTAGGTGGCTACACCTTC
>TRBV18|NA|TRBD1|TRBJ2-7
CASSPPGQSYEQYF
TGTGCCAGCTCCCCACCGGGACAGTCCTACGAGCAGTACTTC
>TRBV4-1|once|NA|TRBJ2-2
CASSQTGNTGELFF
TGCGCCAGCAGCCAGACAGGGAACACCGGGGAGCTGTTTTTT
>TRBV2|NA|NA|TRBJ1-2
CASSVTGSEGYTF
TGTGCCAGCAGTGTTACAGGGAGTGAGGGCTACACCTTC
>TRBV27|NA|TRBD2|TRBJ2-5
CASSLLGGGETQYF
TGTGCCAGCAGTTTATTGGGGGGGGGAGAGACCCAGTACTTC
>TRBV4-1|NA|TRBD2|TRBJ2-5
CASSQEWTSRTQYF
TGCGCCAGCAGCCAAGAGTGGACTAGTAGGACCCAGTACTTC
>TRBV4-2|NA|TRBD1|TRBJ1-2
CASSQEAHPRTGNYGYTF
TGTGCCAGCAGCCAAGAGGCCCACCCCCGGACAGGAAACTATGGCTACACCTTC
>TRBV29-1|NA|TRBD1|TRBJ1-1
CSGTGYTEAFF
TGCAGCGGGACAGGATACACTGAAGCTTTCTTT
>TRBV9|NA|NA|TRBJ1-3
CASSVGRLISGNTIYF
TGTGCCAGCAGCGTAGGGCGGTTGATCTCTGGAAACACCATATATTTT
>TRBV4-3|NA|NA|TRBJ1-4
CASSQESLTNEKLFF
TGCGCCAGCAGCCAAGAAAGCCTGACAAATGAAAAACTGTTTTTT
>TRBV27|NA|TRBD1|TRBJ2-2
CASSLGFRQGDTGELFF
TGTGCCAGCAGTTTAGGGTTCCGTCAGGGGGATACCGGGGAGCTGTTTTTT
>TRBV27|NA|NA|TRBJ1-2
CASSLSSDYGYTF
TGTGCCAGCAGTCTGTCGTCGGACTATGGCTACACCTTC
>TRBV19|once|NA|TRBJ1-1
CASSTGERRNTEAFF
TGTGCCAGTAGCACGGGGGAGCGAAGGAACACTGAAGCTTTCTTT
>TRBV27|NA|NA|TRBJ1-2
CASGLSGRGYTF
TGTGCCAGCGGACTATCGGGTCGAGGCTACACCTTC
>TRBV16|NA|NA|TRBJ1-4
CASRRAKPRANEKLFF
TGTGCCAGCAGACGGGCAAAGCCCAGGGCTAATGAAAAACTGTTTTTT